The present TCR beta chain was sequenced within a study of T cell repertoires in cytomegalovirus infection. At the level of the study: CMV infection and matching HLA type were both indicated by public TCR beta signatures. Findings and caveats of the study: The cumulative frequency of public TCR beta families distinguished individuals who carried CMV together with the relevant HLA. Clonotypes of TCR beta that were HLA-C-restricted and CMV-specific dominated the ex vivo response.

This clonotype was counted a few times. Its antigen is still unknown. TCRdb redid the calling of the reads with MiXCR, one entry per CDR3 protein. In the table there are 310,000 or so distinct CDR3 sequences, about 9.2% of which are singletons. The sequenced material came from PBMCs. This TCR came from a human donor in good health (CMV status not recorded). Some clones in this sample may be carry-over from other donors' samples.

CDR3 DNA: TGCGCCAGCAGCTACTCCGGGACAGGGGGTGAAAAACTGTTTTTT. The encoded protein is CASSYSGTGGEKLFF. This rearrangement joins TRBV5-1 to TRBJ1-4; 11 bases are shared with TRBD1. The CDR3 is 15 amino acids. CDR1 SGHRS and CDR2 YFSETQ come from the germline V gene. After removal of 3 bases from V and 7 bases from J, the junction contained 5 bases not matched to a gene.